The source of this T cell receptor beta chain is a study of somatic mutations in cytotoxic T cells in rheumatoid arthritis. Looking at the study overall: Among the T-cell populations stained with V beta antibodies, some were separated by flow sorting at nearly 100% purity, including V beta1+ cells whose TCRB was sequenced. Study-level points and caveats: Some patients, 8 of 65, had a largest CD8+ clone that exceeded 20% of CD8+ cells.

CDR1 and CDR2 (germline): LNHDA, SQIVND (reference sequence). The CDR3 is 17 residues long. V dropped 5 bases and J dropped 4 bases, with 21 bases sitting between them. This clone showed up just once. Its antigen remains unidentified. How the authors handled the data: Published virus-specific TCRB sequences matched only a few of the patient CD8+ clones exceeding 1%. The method was immunoSEQ multiplex PCR; TCRdb's version includes in-frame clones alone and lacks a portion of them. V, J and clone size reflect that table, while D and trimming were determined from the DNA. The table records 20,000 or so clones, 85% of them present only once.

The specimen was CD8+ T cells sorted from blood. The chain couples TRBV19 to TRBJ1-5, with unresolved D. This clonotype originated in a woman aged 40 to 49 with rheumatoid arthritis. CDR3 nucleotide sequence: TGTGCCAGTAGTCTCGACCCTACTGGGAGGTATAATCAGCCCCAGCATTTT. It specifies CASSLDPTGRYNQPQHF.